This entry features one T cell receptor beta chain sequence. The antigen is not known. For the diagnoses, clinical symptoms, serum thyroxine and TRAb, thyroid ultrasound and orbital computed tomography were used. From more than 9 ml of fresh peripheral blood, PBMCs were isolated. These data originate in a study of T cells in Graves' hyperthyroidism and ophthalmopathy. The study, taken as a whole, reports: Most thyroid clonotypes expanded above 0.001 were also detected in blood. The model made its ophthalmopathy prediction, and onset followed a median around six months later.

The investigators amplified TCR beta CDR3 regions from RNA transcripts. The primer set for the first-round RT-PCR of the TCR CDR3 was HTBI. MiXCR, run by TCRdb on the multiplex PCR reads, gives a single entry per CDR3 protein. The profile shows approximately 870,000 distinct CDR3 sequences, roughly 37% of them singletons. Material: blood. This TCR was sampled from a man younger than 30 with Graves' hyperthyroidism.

DNA for the CDR3: TGTGCCAGCAGCCAGCACGGACTGTACTCTGGAAACACCATATATTTT. Residues: CASSQHGLYSGNTIYF. The chain recombines TRBV14 with TRBJ1-3, with D hard to call. From germline, CDR1 is SGHDN and CDR2 FVKESK. Between the trimmed V and J ends, which lost 3 bases and 0 bases, there was a span of 12 bases. This CDR3 comprises 16 residues.